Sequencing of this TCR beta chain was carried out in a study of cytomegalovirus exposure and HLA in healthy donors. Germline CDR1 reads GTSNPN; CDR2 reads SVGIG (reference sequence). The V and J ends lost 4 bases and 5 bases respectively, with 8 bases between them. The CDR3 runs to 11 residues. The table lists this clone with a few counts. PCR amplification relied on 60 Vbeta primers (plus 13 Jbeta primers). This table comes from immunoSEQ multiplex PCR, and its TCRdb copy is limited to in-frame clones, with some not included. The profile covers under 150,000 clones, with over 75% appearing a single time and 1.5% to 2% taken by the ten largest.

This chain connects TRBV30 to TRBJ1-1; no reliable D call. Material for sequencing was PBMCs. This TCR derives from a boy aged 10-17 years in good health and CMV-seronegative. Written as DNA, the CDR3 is TGTGCCTGGACCGGGGTTACTGAAGCTTTCTTT. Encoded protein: CAWTGVTEAFF.